The clone carrying this TCR beta chain appeared a few times. The sample comes from a study of graft-versus-host responses after intestinal transplantation. The CDR3 covers 15 residues. Germline values: CDR1 SEHNR, CDR2 FQNEAQ (reference sequence). Libraries were prepared by immunoSEQ multiplex PCR; TCRdb keeps only in-frame clonotypes and omits some of them. Here the sample spans more than 10,000 clones, less than 40% being singletons. The authors combined around 200,000 CFSE-labeled responder cells with around 200,000 irradiated, violet-dye-labeled stimulator cells in plates. The specimen comprised alloreactive CD8+ T cells from a mixed lymphocyte reaction culture, sampled before intestinal transplant. The sample's subset: CFSE-low proliferating T cells sorted from roughly six-day pre-transplant mixed lymphocyte reaction (GvH or HvG direction). V and J are TRBV7-9 and TRBJ2-5, with D possibly being TRBD2 (5 bases). The J call may not be correct, given that the DNA end is closer to TRBJ2-7. The TCR was taken from a human patient who received an intestinal transplant. The CDR3 DNA follows: TGTGCCAGCAGCTTAGCCTTAGGAGGCCCCTACGAGCAGTACTTC. This translates into CASSLALGGPYEQYF.